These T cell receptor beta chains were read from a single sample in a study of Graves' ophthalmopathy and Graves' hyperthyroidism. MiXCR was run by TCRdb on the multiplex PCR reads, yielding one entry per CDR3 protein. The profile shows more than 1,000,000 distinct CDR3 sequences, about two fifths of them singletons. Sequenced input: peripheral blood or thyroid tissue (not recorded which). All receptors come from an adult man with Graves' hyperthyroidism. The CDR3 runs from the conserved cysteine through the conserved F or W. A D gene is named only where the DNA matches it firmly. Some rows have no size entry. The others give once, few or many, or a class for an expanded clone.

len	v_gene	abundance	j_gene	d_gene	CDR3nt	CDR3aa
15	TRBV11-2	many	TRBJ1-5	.	TGTGCCAGCAGCTTAGATTCCAGGGCCCATCAGCCCCAGCATTTT	CASSLDSRAHQPQHF
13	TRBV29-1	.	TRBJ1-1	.	TGCAGCGTTAGCTGGGGGGTGAACACTGAAGCTTTCTTT	CSVSWGVNTEAFF
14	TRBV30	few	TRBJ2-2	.	TGTGCCTGGATGGGACAACGAATCACCGGGGAGCTGTTTTTT	CAWMGQRITGELFF
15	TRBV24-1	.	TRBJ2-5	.	TGTGCCAGCAGTTCCACGACCCCGCTGGGAGAGACCCAGTACTTC	CASSSTTPLGETQYF
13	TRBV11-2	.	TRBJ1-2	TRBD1	TGTGCCAGCAGTGAATCGGGACAGGGAGGCTACACCTTC	CASSESGQGGYTF
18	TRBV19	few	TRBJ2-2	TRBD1	TGTGCCTGCCTTAAGCCGGGACAGGGGGCCCCGAACACCGGGGAGCTGTTTTTT	CACLKPGQGAPNTGELFF
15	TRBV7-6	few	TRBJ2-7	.	TGTGCCAGCAGCCAGGCAGCAGGCTTCAGCTACGAGCAGTACTTC	CASSQAAGFSYEQYF
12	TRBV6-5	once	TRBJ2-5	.	TGTGCCAGCGGTTACGGGGCGGGGACCCAGTACTTC	CASGYGAGTQYF
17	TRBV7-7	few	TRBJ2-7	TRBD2	TGTGCCAGCAGCTTTGGGGGACTAGCGGGAGAAAGATACGAGCAGTACTTC	CASSFGGLAGERYEQYF
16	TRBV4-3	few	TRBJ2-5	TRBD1	TGCGCCAGCAGCCAAGCCCCCGACAGGGAACAAGAGACCCAGTACTTC	CASSQAPDREQETQYF
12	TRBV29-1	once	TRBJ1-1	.	TGCAGCAGTTGGGGGGGGAACACTGAAGCTTTCTTT	CSSWGGNTEAFF
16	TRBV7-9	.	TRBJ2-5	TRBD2	TGTGCCAGCAGCCAAGATCAGAGCGGGAAGGGAGAGACCCAGTACTTC	CASSQDQSGKGETQYF
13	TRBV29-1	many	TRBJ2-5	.	TGCAGCGTTCACCAGGGTACCGGAGAGACCCAGTACTTC	CSVHQGTGETQYF
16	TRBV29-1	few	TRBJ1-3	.	TGCAGCGTTGAAGGCAGGGGAACGAGCTCTGGAAACACCATATATTTT	CSVEGRGTSSGNTIYF
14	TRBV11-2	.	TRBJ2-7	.	TGTGCCAGCAGCCATAAGGGCGGCTCCTACGAGCAGTACTTC	CASSHKGGSYEQYF
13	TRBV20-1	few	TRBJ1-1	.	TGCAGTGCTAGAGACCCGACAGGCGCTGAAGCTTTCTTT	CSARDPTGAEAFF
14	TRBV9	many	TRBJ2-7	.	TGTGCCAGCAGCGGCGGGCCTCATGGGTACGAGCAGTACTTC	CASSGGPHGYEQYF
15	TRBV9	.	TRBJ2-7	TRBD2	TGTGCCAGCAGCGTACTTGCGGGAGGGCCTTACGAGCAGTACTTC	CASSVLAGGPYEQYF
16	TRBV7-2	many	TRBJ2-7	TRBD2	TGTGCCAGCAGCTCCACTAGGGCTAGCGGGTCCTACGAGCAGTACTTC	CASSSTRASGSYEQYF
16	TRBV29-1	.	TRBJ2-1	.	TGCAGCGTCATGGCCCCGGCTAGCTACAAAGACAATGAGCAGTTCTTC	CSVMAPASYKDNEQFF
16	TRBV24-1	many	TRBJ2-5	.	TGTGCCACCAGTGATCCGGGCCCGACGGGGGAAGAGACCCAGTACTTC	CATSDPGPTGEETQYF
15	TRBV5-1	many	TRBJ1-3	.	TGCGCCAGCAGCTTGGTTCCTTCCTCTGGAAACACCATATATTTT	CASSLVPSSGNTIYF
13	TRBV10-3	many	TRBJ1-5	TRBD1	TGTGCCATCACGGGACAGGAGGATCAGCCCCAGCATTTT	CAITGQEDQPQHF
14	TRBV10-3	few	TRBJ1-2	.	TGTGCCATCAGTGGGACAGCTGCTAACTATGGCTACACCTTC	CAISGTAANYGYTF
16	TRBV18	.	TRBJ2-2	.	TGTGCCAGCTCACCACAACCGGGGCGGAACACCGGGGAGCTGTTTTTT	CASSPQPGRNTGELFF
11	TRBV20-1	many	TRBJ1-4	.	TGCAGTGCTGACCAGGGAGAAAAACTGTTTTTT	CSADQGEKLFF
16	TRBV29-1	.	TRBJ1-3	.	TGCAGCGTTGCCTCGCGGGGAACGAGCTCTGGAAACACCATATATTTT	CSVASRGTSSGNTIYF
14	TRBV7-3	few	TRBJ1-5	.	TGTGCCAGCAGCATAGTGAGTAGCAATCAGCCCCAGCATTTT	CASSIVSSNQPQHF
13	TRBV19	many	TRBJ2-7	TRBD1	TGTGCCAGTAGGTCGGACAGGGCTGACGAGCAGTACTTC	CASRSDRADEQYF
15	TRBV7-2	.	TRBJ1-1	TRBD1	TGTGCCAGCAGCCAAGATCGGACAGGGAACACTGAAGCTTTCTTT	CASSQDRTGNTEAFF
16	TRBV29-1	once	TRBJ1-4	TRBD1	TGCAGCGTTGAAGATCAGGGGGTCGGGGGTAATGAAAAACTGTTTTTT	CSVEDQGVGGNEKLFF
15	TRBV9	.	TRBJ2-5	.	TGTGCCAGCAGCGGGGCTAGCGTATCCCAAGAGACCCAGTACTTC	CASSGASVSQETQYF
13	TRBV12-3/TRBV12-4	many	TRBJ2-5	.	TGTGCCAGCAGTTTCACGCAGGGCGAGACCCAGTACTTC	CASSFTQGETQYF
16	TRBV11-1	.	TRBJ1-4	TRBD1	TGTGCCAGCAGCTTAGGAGAGACAGGGAGGGGAGAAAAACTGTTTTTT	CASSLGETGRGEKLFF
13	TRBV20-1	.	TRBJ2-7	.	TGCAGTGCTAGAGGGGCGGGGACCTACGAGCAGTACTTC	CSARGAGTYEQYF
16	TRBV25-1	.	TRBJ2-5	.	TGTGCCAGCAGCGCAGGGGGGGGGCTGCTCCAAGAGACCCAGTACTTC	CASSAGGGLLQETQYF
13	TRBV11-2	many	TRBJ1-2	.	TGTGCCAGCAGTCTGACAATAAAATATGGCTACACCTTC	CASSLTIKYGYTF
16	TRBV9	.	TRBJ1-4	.	TGTGCCAGCAGCGTAGATGCGGGGACCGTCGGTGGAAAACTGTTTTTT	CASSVDAGTVGGKLFF
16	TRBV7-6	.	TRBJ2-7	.	TGTCCCAGCAGCTTCTCGAAGGGGCGGAGCTCCTACGAGCAGTACTTC	CPSSFSKGRSSYEQYF
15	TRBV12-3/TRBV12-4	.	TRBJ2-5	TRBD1	TGTGCCAGCAGTTCCGGGACAGACATTCAAGAGACCCAGTACTTC	CASSSGTDIQETQYF
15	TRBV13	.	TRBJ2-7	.	TGTGCCAGCAGTCCTATACCACAGCGATACTACGAGCAGTACTTC	CASSPIPQRYYEQYF
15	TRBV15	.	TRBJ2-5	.	TGTGCCACCAGCAGAACGGGATCGGGGATAGAGACCCAGTACTTC	CATSRTGSGIETQYF
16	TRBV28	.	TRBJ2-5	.	TGTGCCAGCAGTTCCCCTTTGTCAGGGCTACGGGAGACCCAGTACTTC	CASSSPLSGLRETQYF
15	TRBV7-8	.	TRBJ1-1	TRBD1	TGTGCCAGCAGCTTCGGGACAGGGTTGGGGACTGAAGCTTTCTTT	CASSFGTGLGTEAFF
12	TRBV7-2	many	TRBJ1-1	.	TGTGCCAGCAGCTTAGCACAGGGAATAGCTTTCTTT	CASSLAQGIAFF
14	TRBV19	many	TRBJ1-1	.	TGTGCCAGTAGTCGGCTAGGTACGAACACTGAAGCTTTCTTT	CASSRLGTNTEAFF
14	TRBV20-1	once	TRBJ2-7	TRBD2	TGCAGTGCCAGCTGGCTAGCGGATCCCTACGAGCAGTACTTC	CSASWLADPYEQYF
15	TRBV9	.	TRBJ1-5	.	TGTGCCAGCAGCCCCCGGGTGCAGGAGCAAGAGACCCAGCATTTT	CASSPRVQEQETQHF
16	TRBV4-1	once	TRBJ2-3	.	TGCGCCAGCAGCCAAGATCCAGGGACACGCACAGATACGCAGTATTTT	CASSQDPGTRTDTQYF
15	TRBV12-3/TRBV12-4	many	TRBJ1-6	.	TGTGCCAGCAGCCTTACCCTGGGGGGCAATTCACCCCTCCACTTT	CASSLTLGGNSPLHF
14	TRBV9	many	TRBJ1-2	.	TGTGCCAGCAGCCCGAGGCCCGACAGCTATGGCTACACCTTC	CASSPRPDSYGYTF
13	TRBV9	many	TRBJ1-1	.	TGTGCCAGCAGCGTAGCCGGACAGTTTGAAGCTTTCTTT	CASSVAGQFEAFF
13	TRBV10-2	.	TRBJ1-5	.	TGTGCCAGCAGACGTGATCAAAATCAGCCCCAGCATTTT	CASRRDQNQPQHF
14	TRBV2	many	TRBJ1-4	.	TGTGCCAGCAGTTGGACGGAAAGGAATGAAAAACTGTTTTTT	CASSWTERNEKLFF
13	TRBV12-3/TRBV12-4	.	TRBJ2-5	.	TGTGCCAGCAGTTTCCTTATGGGGGAGACCCAGTACTTC	CASSFLMGETQYF
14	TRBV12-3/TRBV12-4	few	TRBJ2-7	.	TGTGCCAGCAGTTTCACGGGGGGCAAATACGAGCAGTACTTC	CASSFTGGKYEQYF